One and the same sample provided the 3 T cell receptor beta chains below, sequenced in a study of graft-versus-host responses after intestinal transplantation. Antigens of these TCRs are unknown. The method was immunoSEQ multiplex PCR; TCRdb's version includes in-frame clones alone and lacks a portion of them. The sample contains about 120,000 clones, approximately 95% of which appear only once. The sample consisted of unstimulated CD8+ T cells sorted from spleen or lymph node cells, taken before intestinal transplant. These receptors were obtained from a human donor who received an intestinal transplant.

The CDR3 bases are TGTGCCAGCAGTTACAGGGTGGGCGGGGAGCTGTTTTTT. Amino acid sequence: CASSYRVGGELFF. This chain links TRBV6-5 with TRBJ2-2; D gene ambiguous. Deletions cut 2 bases from V and 7 bases from J, with 8 bases between. The CDR3 extends over 13 amino acids. The germline gives CDR1 MNHEY, CDR2 SVGAGI.

The chain links TRBV6-5 to TRBJ2-7; 9 bases match TRBD2. Germline CDR1 reads MNHEY; CDR2 reads SVGAGI. V was clipped by 5 bases and J by 0 bases; unmatched bases: 2. The CDR3 is 14 residues long. The DNA for the CDR3 is TGTGCCAGCAGTCTAGCGGGGAGCTCCTACGAGCAGTACTTC. It encodes CASSLAGSSYEQYF.

A single count supports this clone. The V call is TRBV25-1, the J call TRBJ2-7; D ambiguous. The CDR3 runs 12 residues. Germline V gene sequence: CDR1 MGHDK, CDR2 SYGVNS. V gave up 4 bases and J gave up 5 bases, with 9 bases separating them. The CDR3 sequence: CASSVGRNEQYF. In DNA form, the CDR3 reads TGTGCCAGCAGTGTTGGCCGAAACGAGCAGTACTTC.